The sample holds a few counts of the clone carrying this T cell receptor beta chain. The antigen is undetermined. This sample was taken from a study of blood T cells in healthy people across ages. Findings and caveats of the study: Fewer expanded clones and more diversity marked long-lived versus aged donors. As age increased, TCR beta diversity per million T cells fell in a roughly linear fashion.

A second PCR, run for about 6 to 11 cycles, used a sample-barcoded 5' primer plus a J-beta primer mix. No fewer than 2.5 million CDR3-containing paired-end reads came from each sample. TCRdb re-analysed the 5' RACE reads in MiXCR, keeping a single row per CDR3 protein. Among more than 800,000 distinct CDR3 sequences listed, over 35% were seen once. This CDR3 is 14 amino acids long. From germline, CDR1 is DFQATT and CDR2 SNEGSKA (reference sequence). The chain links TRBV20-1 to TRBJ2-5; D may match TRBD1 or TRBD2 (5 bases each). The tail of the sequence fits TRBJ2-7 better, so the J call may be wrong. This TCR derives from a woman in her sixties in good health. The sample taken for sequencing was blood. This chain's CDR3 is CSARNREGLYEQYF. Here the CDR3 DNA reads TGCAGTGCTAGAAACAGAGAGGGGCTGTACGAGCAGTACTTC.